The sequence of this TCR beta chain was determined in a study of shared clonotypes between healthy human individuals. Study-wide context: Aged 18 to 49, the donors were a couple of women and a few men. Broader study findings: Sequencing depth was expected to affect clonotype sharing among donors.

Unsorted samples relied on about 90 million PBMCs, which served as the source of genomic DNA. Details on this clone: Its target is not known.

Deep-level assay runs were performed. This table comes from immunoSEQ multiplex PCR, and its TCRdb copy is limited to in-frame clones, with some not included. The repertoire holds about 520,000 clones, with around 73% as singletons. V trimming: 4 bases; J trimming: 3 bases; junction bases outside the gene matches: 6. Germline V gene sequence: CDR1 SQVTM, CDR2 ANQGSEA. The CDR3 consists of 16 residues. Sequencing was done on a sample of PBMCs. This TCR came from a woman in her 40s in good health. Some clones in this sample may be carry-over from other donors' samples. V is TRBV29-1 and J is TRBJ2-3; 14 bases agree with TRBD2. In nucleotides, the CDR3 is TGCAGCGTTGGCTTGACTAGCGGGAGGGGAACAGATACGCAGTATTTT. It yields the protein CSVGLTSGRGTDTQYF.